Each of the 7 T cell receptor beta chains below was sequenced from the same sample in a study of blood T cell repertoires in COVID-19. Profiling relied on immunoSEQ multiplex PCR, and the TCRdb table lists in-frame clones only, not all of them. The sample shows 150,000 to 250,000 clones, around four fifths of them seen only once. Sample: peripheral blood. The receptors come from a human donor with acute or convalescent COVID-19. The donor label of this sample is uncertain.

The count of this clone is one. The chain links TRBV7-8 to TRBJ1-5; TRBD1 matches 10 bases. Germline assignment: CDR1 SGHVS and CDR2 FQNEAQ. This CDR3 spans 16 amino acids. Unmatched junction bases numbered 8, after V lost 3 bases and J lost 6 bases. DNA for the CDR3: TGTGCCAGCAGCTTGAGGGACAGGGGCGTTGGTCAGCCCCAGCATTTT. Translated: CASSLRDRGVGQPQHF.

This chain connects TRBV27 to TRBJ2-3; D gene uncertain. The CDR3 runs to 13 residues. With 5 bases removed from V and 1 base from J, the gap between germline ends came to 7 bases. CDR1 is MNHEY and CDR2 is SMNVEV in the germline V gene (reference sequence). The CDR3 nucleotides read TGTGCCAGCAGTGCACATCGCACAGATACGCAGTATTTT. This sequence encodes CASSAHRTDTQYF.

The chain uses TRBV5-1 and TRBJ1-1, with D possibly being TRBD1 (5 bases). The V gene lost 0 bases and the J gene lost 1 base, with 7 bases spanning the gap. This CDR3 is 14 amino acids long. Germline V gene data show CDR1 as SGHRS and CDR2 as YFSETQ. CDR3 loop: CASSLVQENTEAFF. The CDR3 DNA reads as TGCGCCAGCAGCTTGGTACAGGAGAACACTGAAGCTTTCTTT. Drawing the rest from reference TRBV5-1 and TRBJ1-1, the complete variable domain is KAGVTQTPRYLIKTRGQQVTLSCSPISGHRSVSWYQQTPGQGLQFLFEYFSETQRNKGNFPGRFSGRQFSNSRSEMNVSTLELGDSALYLCASSLVQENTEAFFGQGTRLTVV.

This clone was counted a single time. This chain uses TRBV9 with TRBJ2-1; 7 bases are a match to TRBD1. The CDR3 is made up of 13 amino acids. Germline V gives CDR1 SGDLS, CDR2 YYNGEE. Trimming at V came to 4 bases and at J to 13 bases, leaving 11 bases not matched to a gene. The CDR3 nucleotides read TGTGCCAGCAGCTCCTCAAGGGGGCTGCGACAGTTCTTC. Its protein product is CASSSSRGLRQFF.

This chain joins TRBV20-1 and TRBJ1-1; D gene uncertain. Trimming removed 3 bases from V and 1 base from J, with 6 bases in between. This CDR3 is built from 12 residues. Germline V CDR1 and CDR2: DFQATT, SNEGSKA (reference sequence). The CDR3 nucleotides read TGCAGTGCTAGTACCGGGAACACTGAAGCTTTCTTT. Protein sequence: CSASTGNTEAFF.

In regard to this clone: Other DNA variants within this sample encode the same CDR3. The genes are TRBV18 and TRBJ2-7; D is unresolved. Trimming cost V 3 bases and J 0 bases, with 9 bases left between them. The CDR3 runs to 14 residues. The germline gives CDR1 KGHSH, CDR2 LQKENI. The CDR3 nucleotides read TGTGCCAGCTCACCCAACACCGACTCCTACGAGCAGTACTTC. Translating gives CASSPNTDSYEQYF.

The genes are TRBV9 and TRBJ2-5; D possibly corresponds to TRBD2 (5 bases). Germline CDR1 and CDR2: SGDLS and YYNGEE. The V and J ends lost 1 base and 2 bases respectively, with 9 bases between them. The CDR3 is 14 residues long. CDR3 in amino acids: CASSVSGVQETQYF. CDR3 DNA sequence: TGTGCCAGCAGCGTATCCGGGGTACAAGAGACCCAGTACTTC.